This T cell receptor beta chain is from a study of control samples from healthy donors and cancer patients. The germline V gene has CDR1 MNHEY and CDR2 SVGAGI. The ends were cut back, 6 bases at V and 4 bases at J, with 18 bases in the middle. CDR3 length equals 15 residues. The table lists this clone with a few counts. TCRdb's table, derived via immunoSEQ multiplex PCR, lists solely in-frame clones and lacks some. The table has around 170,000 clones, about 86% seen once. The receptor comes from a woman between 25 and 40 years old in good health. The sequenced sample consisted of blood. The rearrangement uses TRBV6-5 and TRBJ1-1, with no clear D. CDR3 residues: CASSFGRGGATEAFF. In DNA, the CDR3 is TGTGCCAGCAGCTTCGGACGGGGAGGTGCCACTGAAGCTTTCTTT.